The 14 T cell receptor beta chains in this list originate from one sample, sequenced in a study of Graves' ophthalmopathy and Graves' hyperthyroidism. Amplification of TCR beta CDR3 regions used RNA transcripts. Amplification began with first-round RT-PCR using HTBI primers, then second-round multiplex PCR was performed. MiXCR, applied by TCRdb to the multiplex PCR reads, yields one record per CDR3 protein. This table holds roughly 420,000 distinct CDR3 sequences, around a fifth found once. Sequenced sample: peripheral blood. These receptor sequences come from a woman between 18 and 29 years old with stable Graves' hyperthyroidism.

This clonotype was recorded many times. This chain uses TRBV27 with TRBJ1-5, with TRBD1 matching over 7 bases. CDR1 is MNHEY, CDR2 SMNVEV, per germline (reference sequence). The CDR3 covers 15 residues. V shed 4 bases and J 4 bases; nucleotides not matched to a gene: 7. This chain's CDR3 is CASSSRGQTNQPQHF. CDR3 coding DNA: TGTGCCAGCAGTTCCCGGGGACAGACGAATCAGCCCCAGCATTTT.

This clonotype was seen ten or more times. The chain links TRBV6-2 or TRBV6-3 to TRBJ2-7; a possible D gene is TRBD2 (6 bases). Germline CDR1 reads MNHEY; CDR2 reads SVGEGT. V lost 6 bases to trimming and J lost 3 bases, with 12 bases between them. The CDR3 has 13 residues. In DNA form, the CDR3 reads TGTGCCAGCAGGGGACCGGGACTCTACGAGCAGTACTTC. This encodes CASRGPGLYEQYF.

This clonotype was observed at least ten times. A read error may account for a junction end that differs from germline. The genes are TRBV28 and TRBJ2-2; TRBD2 matches at 7 bases. The V gene's germline CDR1 is MDHEN and CDR2 SYDVKM. The CDR3 is made up of 15 amino acids. CDR3 sequence (DNA): TGTGCCAGCAGTTTGGGAGGGCCGTCGACCGGGGGGCTGTTTTTT. It encodes CASSLGGPSTGGLFF.

The chain links TRBV12-3 or TRBV12-4 to TRBJ2-1; 7 positions agree with TRBD1. CDR3 length equals 13 residues. V lost 7 bases, J lost 8 bases, and 8 bases stayed unmatched. In DNA form, the CDR3 reads TGTGCCAGCACCCCTCCGACAGGGTATGAGCAGTTCTTC. Translating gives CASTPPTGYEQFF.

This clonotype was counted ten times or more. The chain employs TRBV9 and TRBJ1-5; the D is unclear. The CDR3 length is 13 residues. Germline values: CDR1 SGDLS, CDR2 YYNGEE. V was shortened by 0 bases and J by 7 bases, with 8 bases between the two germline ends. CDR3 in DNA: TGTGCCAGCAGCGTAGGGGCCAGGCAGCCCCAGCATTTT. This gives the protein CASSVGARQPQHF.

The table lists this clonotype with many counts. The rearrangement joins TRBV20-1 to TRBJ1-5; D remains ambiguous. Trimming removed 3 bases from V and 1 base from J, with 10 bases in between. Germline lookup yields CDR1 DFQATT and CDR2 SNEGSKA (reference sequence). The CDR3 covers 14 residues. The CDR3 coding sequence is TGCAGTGCTAGTCCCCTGGGAAGCAATCAGCCCCAGCATTTT. Its translation: CSASPLGSNQPQHF.

J is TRBJ1-1 and V is TRBV6-2 or TRBV6-3; D not resolved. This CDR3 has 15 amino acids. Germline loops: CDR1 MNHEY, CDR2 SVGEGT. Trimming pared 6 bases from V and 6 bases from J, leaving 20 bases between. The CDR3 nucleotides are TGTGCCAGCAGCCTTTTGCAAGGGAGTGGCCCTGAAGCTTTCTTT. Residues: CASSLLQGSGPEAFF.

The chain has TRBV28 and TRBJ1-2; D is undetermined. The CDR3 contains 12 residues. Per the germline V gene, CDR1 is MDHEN and CDR2 is SYDVKM. Between the trimmed V and J ends, which lost 4 bases and 6 bases, there was a span of 9 bases. CDR3 bases: TGTGCCAGCAGTTGGACCATAGATGGCTACACCTTC. Translated: CASSWTIDGYTF.

This clonotype was counted a few times. The chain recombines TRBV6-1 with TRBJ1-1; TRBD1 agrees at 7 bases. Unmatched junction bases numbered 7, after V lost 4 bases and J lost 5 bases. Germline V gene data show CDR1 as MNHNS and CDR2 as SASEGT. This CDR3 is 14 amino acids long. The CDR3 DNA reads TGTGCCAGCAGTGCGGCCCAGGGGGGGACTGAAGCTTTCTTT. This encodes CASSAAQGGTEAFF.

The chain uses TRBV27 and TRBJ2-7, with 11 bases identical to TRBD1. The CDR3 is 16 residues long. V lost 3 bases and J lost 4; bases outside the gene matches: 8. In germline, CDR1 is MNHEY, CDR2 SMNVEV (reference sequence). CDR3 loop: CASSFRFGQGAYEQYF. In DNA, the CDR3 is TGTGCCAGCAGTTTCAGATTCGGACAGGGGGCTTACGAGCAGTACTTC.

This chain links TRBV28 with TRBJ1-1; 8 bases match TRBD1. Germline CDR1 and CDR2: MDHEN and SYDVKM. The CDR3 has 12 residues. V shed 6 bases and J 9 bases; nucleotides not matched to a gene: 6. DNA of the CDR3: TGTGCCAGCAGCTTAAGACAGGGGCAAGCTTTCTTT. Protein product: CASSLRQGQAFF.

This clonotype occurred a few times. The chain has TRBV6-1 and TRBJ1-6; TRBD1 is a possible D gene (5 bases). In germline, CDR1 is MNHNS, CDR2 SASEGT. With 8 bases removed from V and 9 bases from J, the gap between germline ends came to 23 bases. The CDR3 is made up of 16 amino acids. The CDR3 coding sequence is TGTGCCAGCCACCTTAGGGCTGGGCAGGGTGGTTCACCCCTCCACTTT. This encodes CASHLRAGQGGSPLHF.

This clonotype was seen many times. This chain links TRBV5-1 with TRBJ2-7; tentative D call: TRBD2 (6 bases). The germline V gene has CDR1 SGHRS and CDR2 YFSETQ. The CDR3 is 14 amino acids. V shed 2 bases and J shed 1 base, with 10 bases lying between them. The CDR3 protein is CASSFSGESYEQYF. The CDR3 region has the DNA TGCGCCAGCAGCTTTTCGGGAGAGTCCTACGAGCAGTACTTC.

The chain is built from TRBV9 and TRBJ1-6; perhaps TRBD1 as D (5 bases). Germline V gene lookup returns CDR1 SGDLS and CDR2 YYNGEE. V was pared by 1 base and J by 10 bases, with 12 bases between. The CDR3 covers 14 residues. Here the CDR3 reads CASSVRAWDSPLHF. The CDR3 bases are TGTGCCAGCAGCGTAAGGGCTTGGGACTCACCCCTCCACTTT.